Sequencing of this T cell receptor (beta chain) was carried out in a study of T-cell reconstitution after alpha-beta-depleted transplantation in children. Broader study findings: T cells produced anew were the main source of T-cell counts and diversity one year after transplant.

This clonotype occurred many times. Its antigen is still unknown. Preparing the TCRbeta library involved the use of unique molecular identifiers. TCRdb reprocessed the PCR reads with MiXCR, giving one entry per CDR3 protein. The data contain 150,000 to 200,000 distinct CDR3 sequences, 11% of them singletons. The germline V gene has CDR1 KGHDR and CDR2 SFDVKD. This CDR3 spans 14 amino acids. V gave up 4 bases and J gave up 4 bases; unmatched junction bases: 3. The chain carries TRBV24-1 and TRBJ2-3; 8 bases match TRBD1. The TCR sequence derives from a boy between 2 and 10 years old with acute myeloid leukemia, due to receive a stem cell transplant. The sequencing here drew on PBMCs, taken before TCRalphabeta/CD19-depleted stem cell transplant. In DNA form, the CDR3 reads TGTGCCACCAGTGAGGACAGGGTGGCAGATACGCAGTATTTT. The encoded protein is CATSEDRVADTQYF.